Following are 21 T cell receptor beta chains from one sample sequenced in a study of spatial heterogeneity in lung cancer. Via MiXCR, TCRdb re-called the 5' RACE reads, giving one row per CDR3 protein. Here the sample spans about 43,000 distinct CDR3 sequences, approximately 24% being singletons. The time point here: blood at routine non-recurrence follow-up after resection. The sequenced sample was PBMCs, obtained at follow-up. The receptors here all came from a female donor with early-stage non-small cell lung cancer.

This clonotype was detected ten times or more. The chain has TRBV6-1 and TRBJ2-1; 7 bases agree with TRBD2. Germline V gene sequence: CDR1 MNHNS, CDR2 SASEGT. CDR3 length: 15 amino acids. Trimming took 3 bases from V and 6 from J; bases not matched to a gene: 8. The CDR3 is CASSERLADLNEQFF. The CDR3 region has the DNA TGTGCCAGCAGTGAGCGCCTAGCGGACCTCAATGAGCAGTTCTTC.

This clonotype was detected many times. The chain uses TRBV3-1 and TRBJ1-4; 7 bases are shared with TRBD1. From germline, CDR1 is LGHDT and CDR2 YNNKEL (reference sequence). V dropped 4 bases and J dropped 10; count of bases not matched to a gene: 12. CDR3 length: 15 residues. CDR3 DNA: TGTGCCAGCAGCCCCACGACAGGGCGCAGTGGAAAACTGTTTTTT. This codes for CASSPTTGRSGKLFF.

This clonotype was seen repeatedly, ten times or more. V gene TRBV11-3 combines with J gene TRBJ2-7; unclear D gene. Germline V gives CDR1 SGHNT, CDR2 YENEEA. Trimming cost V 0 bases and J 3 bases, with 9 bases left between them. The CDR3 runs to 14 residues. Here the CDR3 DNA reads TGTGCCAGCAGCTTAGATGGGCCTAACTACGAGCAGTACTTC. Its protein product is CASSLDGPNYEQYF. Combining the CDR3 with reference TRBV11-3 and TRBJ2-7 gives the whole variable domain EAGVVQSPRYKIIEKKQPVAFWCNPISGHNTLYWYLQNLGQGPELLIRYENEEAVDDSQLPKDRFSAERLKGVDSTLKIQPAELGDSAVYLCASSLDGPNYEQYFGPGTRLTVT.

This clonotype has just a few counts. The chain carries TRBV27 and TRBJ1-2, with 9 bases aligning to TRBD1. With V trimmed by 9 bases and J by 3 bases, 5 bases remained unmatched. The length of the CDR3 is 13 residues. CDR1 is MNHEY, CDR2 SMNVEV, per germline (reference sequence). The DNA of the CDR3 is TGTGCCAGTGCAAGGGACAGGGACTATGGCTACACCTTC. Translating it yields CASARDRDYGYTF.

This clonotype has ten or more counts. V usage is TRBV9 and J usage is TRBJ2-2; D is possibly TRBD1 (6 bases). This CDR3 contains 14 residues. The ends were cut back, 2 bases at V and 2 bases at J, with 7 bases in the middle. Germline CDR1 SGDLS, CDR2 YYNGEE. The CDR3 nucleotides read TGTGCCAGCAGCGTTGGGGGCAACACCGGGGAGCTGTTTTTT. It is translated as CASSVGGNTGELFF.

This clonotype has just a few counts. The CDR3, as DNA: TGCGCCAGCAGCCAAAAAACGTCAGGAAACACCATATATTTT. Its translation is CASSQKTSGNTIYF. The chain uses TRBV4-1 and TRBJ1-3; D gene unclear. The CDR3 has 14 residues. Trimming removed 2 bases from V and 4 bases from J, with 9 bases in between. In germline, CDR1 is MGHRA, CDR2 YSYEKL.

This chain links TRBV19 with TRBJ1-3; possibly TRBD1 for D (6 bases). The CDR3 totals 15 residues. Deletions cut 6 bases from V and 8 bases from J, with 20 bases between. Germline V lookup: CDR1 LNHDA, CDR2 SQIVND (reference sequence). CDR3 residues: CASSPSGGLGHTIYF. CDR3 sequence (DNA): TGTGCCAGTAGCCCGTCGGGGGGGCTGGGGCACACCATATATTTT.

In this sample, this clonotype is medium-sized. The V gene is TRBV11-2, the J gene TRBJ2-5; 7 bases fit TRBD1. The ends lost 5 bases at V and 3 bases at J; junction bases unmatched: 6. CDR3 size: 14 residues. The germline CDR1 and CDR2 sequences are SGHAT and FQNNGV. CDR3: CASSRNTGEETQYF. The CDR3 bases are TGTGCCAGCAGCAGGAATACAGGGGAAGAGACCCAGTACTTC.

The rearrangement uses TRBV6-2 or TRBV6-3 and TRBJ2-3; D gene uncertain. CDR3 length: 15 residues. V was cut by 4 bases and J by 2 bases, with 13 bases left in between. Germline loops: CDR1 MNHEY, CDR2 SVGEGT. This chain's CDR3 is CASSFPRVSTDTQYF. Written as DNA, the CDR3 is TGTGCCAGCAGTTTTCCCCGGGTTTCCACAGATACGCAGTATTTT.

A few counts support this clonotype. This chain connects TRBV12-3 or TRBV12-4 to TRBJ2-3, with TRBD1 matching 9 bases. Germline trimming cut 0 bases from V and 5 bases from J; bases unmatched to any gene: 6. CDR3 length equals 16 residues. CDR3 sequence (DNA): TGTGCCAGCAGTTTAGCCGGGACAGGGCTCGAAGATACGCAGTATTTT. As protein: CASSLAGTGLEDTQYF.

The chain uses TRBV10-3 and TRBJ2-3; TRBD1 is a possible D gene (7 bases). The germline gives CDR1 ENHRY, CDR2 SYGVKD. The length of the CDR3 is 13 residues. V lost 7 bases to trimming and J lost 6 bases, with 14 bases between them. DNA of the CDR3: TGTGCCATCACCCCAGGGGGGACCGATACGCAGTATTTT. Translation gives CAITPGGTDTQYF.

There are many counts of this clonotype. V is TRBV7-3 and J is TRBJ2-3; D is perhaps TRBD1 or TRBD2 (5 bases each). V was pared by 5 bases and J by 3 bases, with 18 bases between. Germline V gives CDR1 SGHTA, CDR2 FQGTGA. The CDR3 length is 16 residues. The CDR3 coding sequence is TGTGCCAGCAGCCTCCGAGGGGAATGGAGAACAGATACGCAGTATTTT. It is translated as CASSLRGEWRTDTQYF.

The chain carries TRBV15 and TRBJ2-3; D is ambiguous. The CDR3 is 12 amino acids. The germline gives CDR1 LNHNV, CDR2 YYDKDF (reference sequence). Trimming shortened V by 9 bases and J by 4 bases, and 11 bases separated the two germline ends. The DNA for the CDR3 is TGTGCCACGGTTGGTGGAGCAGATACGCAGTATTTT. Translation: CATVGGADTQYF.

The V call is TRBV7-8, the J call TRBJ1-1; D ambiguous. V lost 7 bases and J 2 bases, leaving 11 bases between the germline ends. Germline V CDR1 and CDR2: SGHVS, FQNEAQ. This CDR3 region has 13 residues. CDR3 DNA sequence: TGTGCCAGCAAAGAGAGATTAAACACTGAAGCTTTCTTT. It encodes CASKERLNTEAFF.

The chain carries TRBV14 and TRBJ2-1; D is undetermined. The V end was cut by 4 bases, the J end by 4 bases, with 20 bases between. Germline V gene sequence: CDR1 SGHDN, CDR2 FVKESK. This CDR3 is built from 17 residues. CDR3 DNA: TGTGCCAGCAGCCCCCTAAAGCCGCCACAGTCATACAATGAGCAGTTCTTC. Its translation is CASSPLKPPQSYNEQFF.

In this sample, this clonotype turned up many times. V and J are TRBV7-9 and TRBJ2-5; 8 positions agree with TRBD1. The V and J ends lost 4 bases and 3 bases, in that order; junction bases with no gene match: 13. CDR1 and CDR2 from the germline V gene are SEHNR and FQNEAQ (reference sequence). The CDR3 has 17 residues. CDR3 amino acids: CASSSTGMRQGKETQYF. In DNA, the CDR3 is TGTGCCAGCAGCTCGACCGGAATGAGACAGGGGAAAGAGACCCAGTACTTC.

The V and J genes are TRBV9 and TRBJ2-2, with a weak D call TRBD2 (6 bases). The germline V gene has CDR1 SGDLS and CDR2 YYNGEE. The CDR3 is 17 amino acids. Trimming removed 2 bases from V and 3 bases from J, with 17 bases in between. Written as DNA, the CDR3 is TGTGCCAGCAGCGTTAGGACTACGGGTTCTCACACCGGGGAGCTGTTTTTT. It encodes CASSVRTTGSHTGELFF.

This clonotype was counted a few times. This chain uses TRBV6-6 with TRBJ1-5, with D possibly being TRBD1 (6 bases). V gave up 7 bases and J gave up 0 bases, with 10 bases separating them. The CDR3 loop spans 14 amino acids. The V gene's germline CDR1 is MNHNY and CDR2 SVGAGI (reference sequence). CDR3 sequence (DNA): TGTGCCAGCATAGGACAGCTTAGCAATCAGCCCCAGCATTTT. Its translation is CASIGQLSNQPQHF.

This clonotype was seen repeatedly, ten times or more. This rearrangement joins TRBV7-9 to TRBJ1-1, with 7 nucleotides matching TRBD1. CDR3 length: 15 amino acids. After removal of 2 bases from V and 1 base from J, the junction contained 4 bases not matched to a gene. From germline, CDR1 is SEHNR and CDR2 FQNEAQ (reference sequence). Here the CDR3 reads CASSLRGRGNTEAFF. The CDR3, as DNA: TGTGCCAGCAGCTTAAGGGGGCGCGGGAACACTGAAGCTTTCTTT.

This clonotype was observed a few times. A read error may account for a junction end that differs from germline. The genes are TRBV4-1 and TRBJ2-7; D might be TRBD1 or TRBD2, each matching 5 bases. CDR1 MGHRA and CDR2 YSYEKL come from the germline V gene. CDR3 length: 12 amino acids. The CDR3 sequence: CASSSLTTGTIF. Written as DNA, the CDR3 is TGCGCCAGCAGCTCGTTAACGACCGGGACCATCTTC.

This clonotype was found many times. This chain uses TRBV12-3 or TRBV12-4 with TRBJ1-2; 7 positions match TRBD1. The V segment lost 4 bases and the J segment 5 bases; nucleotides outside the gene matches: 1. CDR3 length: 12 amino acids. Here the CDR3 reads CASSSTGYGYTF. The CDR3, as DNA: TGTGCCAGCAGTTCGACAGGGTATGGCTACACCTTC.